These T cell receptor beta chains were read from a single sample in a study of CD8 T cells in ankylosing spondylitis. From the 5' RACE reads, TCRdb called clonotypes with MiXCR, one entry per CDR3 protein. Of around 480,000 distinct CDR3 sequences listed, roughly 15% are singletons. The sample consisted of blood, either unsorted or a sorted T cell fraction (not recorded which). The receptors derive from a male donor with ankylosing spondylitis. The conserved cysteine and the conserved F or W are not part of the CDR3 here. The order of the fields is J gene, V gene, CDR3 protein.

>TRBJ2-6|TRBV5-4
ASSLNGAGTGANVLT
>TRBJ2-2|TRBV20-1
SARDPFANTGELF
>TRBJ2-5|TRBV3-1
ASSQPMGYQGAQY
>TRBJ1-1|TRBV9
ASSIGTGNSEAF
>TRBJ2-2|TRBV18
ASSPRGENTGELF
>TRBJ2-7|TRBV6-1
ASSHRTDRYEQY
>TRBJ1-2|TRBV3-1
ASSQDTVGSGYT
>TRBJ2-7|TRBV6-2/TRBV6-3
ASSTKYSLSYEQY
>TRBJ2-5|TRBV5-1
ASSLGDAQETQY
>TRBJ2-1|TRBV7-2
ASSPNGGSYNEQF
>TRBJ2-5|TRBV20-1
SAPLAGSQETQY
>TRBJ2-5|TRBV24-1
ATSDQLAGVGTQY
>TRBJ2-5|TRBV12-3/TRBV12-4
ASTVATGGAETQY
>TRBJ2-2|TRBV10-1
ASSQGGTGELF
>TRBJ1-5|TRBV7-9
ASSLATGFSNQPQH
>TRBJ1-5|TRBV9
ASNLTGTASRDSNQPQH
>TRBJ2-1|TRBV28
ASSLGIPYNEQF
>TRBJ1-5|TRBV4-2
ASSHEGADQPQH
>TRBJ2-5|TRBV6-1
ASSEWGTAETQY
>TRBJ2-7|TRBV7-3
ASSSQTGVEQY
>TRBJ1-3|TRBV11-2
ASSLVGSAGNTIY
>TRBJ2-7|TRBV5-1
ASSFQDRGNYEQY
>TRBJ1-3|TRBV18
ASSPKDSSSGNTIY
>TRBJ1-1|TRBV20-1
SARRDRTNTEAF
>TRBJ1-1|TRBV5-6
ASSSGTGRFTEAF
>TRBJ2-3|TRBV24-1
ATSDPRTGIADTQY
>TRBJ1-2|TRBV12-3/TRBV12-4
ASSFAGGYT
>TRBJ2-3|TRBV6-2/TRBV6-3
ASTLAGRTDTQY
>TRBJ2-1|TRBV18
ASSPQESSYNEQF
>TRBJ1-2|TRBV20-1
SASSTANYGYT
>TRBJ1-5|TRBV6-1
ASSDGGSGNQPQH